This TCR beta chain was documented in a study of OX40 agonist ivuxolimab in advanced cancers. This CDR3 is built from 14 residues. CDR1 ENHRY and CDR2 SYGVKD come from the germline V gene. J was trimmed by 8 bases and V by 8 bases; bases with no gene match: 10. Profiling relied on immunoSEQ multiplex PCR, and the TCRdb table lists in-frame clones only, not all of them. Of 50,000 to 75,000 clones listed, more than 80% were seen once; the top ten hold approximately 5.6%. The TCR comes from an adult with an advanced solid tumor such as melanoma, head and neck, liver or kidney cancer. The material was CD4+ or CD8+ T cells sorted from blood, obtained in a trial of the OX40 agonist ivuxolimab. This sequence joins TRBV10-3 and TRBJ1-4; 8 bases line up with TRBD1. CDR3 sequence (DNA): TGTGCCATCGGAAGAGACAGGGGTACGGAAAAACTGTTTTTT. The encoded protein is CAIGRDRGTEKLFF.